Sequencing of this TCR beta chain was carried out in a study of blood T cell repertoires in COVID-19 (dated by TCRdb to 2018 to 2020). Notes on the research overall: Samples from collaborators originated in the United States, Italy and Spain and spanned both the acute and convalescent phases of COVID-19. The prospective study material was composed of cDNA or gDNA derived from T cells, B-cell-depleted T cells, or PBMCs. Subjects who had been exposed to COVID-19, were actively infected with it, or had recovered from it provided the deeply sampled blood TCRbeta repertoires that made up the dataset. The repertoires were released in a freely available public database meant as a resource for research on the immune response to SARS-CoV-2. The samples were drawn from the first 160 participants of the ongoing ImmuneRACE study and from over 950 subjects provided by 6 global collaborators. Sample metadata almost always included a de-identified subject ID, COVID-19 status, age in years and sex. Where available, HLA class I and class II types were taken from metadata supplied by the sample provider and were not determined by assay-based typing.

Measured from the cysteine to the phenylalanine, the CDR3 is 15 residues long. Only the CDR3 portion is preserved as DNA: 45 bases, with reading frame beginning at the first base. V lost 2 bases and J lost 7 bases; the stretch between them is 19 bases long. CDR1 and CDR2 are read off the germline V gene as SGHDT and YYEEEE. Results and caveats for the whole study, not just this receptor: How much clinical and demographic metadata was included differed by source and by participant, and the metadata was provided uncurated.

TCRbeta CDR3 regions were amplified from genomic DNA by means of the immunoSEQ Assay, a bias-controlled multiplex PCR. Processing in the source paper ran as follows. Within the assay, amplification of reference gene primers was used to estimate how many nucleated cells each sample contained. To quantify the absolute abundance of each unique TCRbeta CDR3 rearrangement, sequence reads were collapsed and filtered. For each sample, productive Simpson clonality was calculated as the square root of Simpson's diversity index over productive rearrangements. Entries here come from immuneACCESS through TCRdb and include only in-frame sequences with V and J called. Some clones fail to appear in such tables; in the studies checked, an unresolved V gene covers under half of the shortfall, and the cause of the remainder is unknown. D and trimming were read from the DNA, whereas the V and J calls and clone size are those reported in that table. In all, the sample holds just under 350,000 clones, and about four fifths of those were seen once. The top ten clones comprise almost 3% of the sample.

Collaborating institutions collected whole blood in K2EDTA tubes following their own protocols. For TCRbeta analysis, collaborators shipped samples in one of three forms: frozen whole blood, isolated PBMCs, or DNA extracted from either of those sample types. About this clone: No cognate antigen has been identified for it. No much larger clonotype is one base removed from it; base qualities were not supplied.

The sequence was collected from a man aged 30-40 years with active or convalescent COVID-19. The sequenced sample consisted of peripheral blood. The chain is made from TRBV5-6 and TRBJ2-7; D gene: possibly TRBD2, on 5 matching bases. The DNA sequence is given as TGTGCCAGCAGCTTTCCTGCCTCACTCGCGGGTGAGCAGTACTTC. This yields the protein CASSFPASLAGEQYF.